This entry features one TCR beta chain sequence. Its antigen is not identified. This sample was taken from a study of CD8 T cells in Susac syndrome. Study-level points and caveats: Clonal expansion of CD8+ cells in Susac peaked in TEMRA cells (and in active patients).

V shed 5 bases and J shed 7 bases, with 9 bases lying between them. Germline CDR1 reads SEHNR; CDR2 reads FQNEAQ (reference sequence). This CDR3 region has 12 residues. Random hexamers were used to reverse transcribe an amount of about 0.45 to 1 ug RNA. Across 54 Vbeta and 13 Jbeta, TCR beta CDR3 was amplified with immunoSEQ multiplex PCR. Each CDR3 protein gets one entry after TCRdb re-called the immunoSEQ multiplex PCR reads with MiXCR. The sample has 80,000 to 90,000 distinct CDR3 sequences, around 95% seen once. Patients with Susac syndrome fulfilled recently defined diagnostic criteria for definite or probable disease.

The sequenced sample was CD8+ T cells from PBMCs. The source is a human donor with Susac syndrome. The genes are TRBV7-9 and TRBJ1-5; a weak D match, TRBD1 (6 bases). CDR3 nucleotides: TGTGCCAGCAGCCAACAGGGACAGCCCCAGCATTTT. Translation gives CASSQQGQPQHF. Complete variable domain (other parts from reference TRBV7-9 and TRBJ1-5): DTGVSQNPRHKITKRGQNVTFRCDPISEHNRLYWYRQTLGQGPEFLTYFQNEAQLEKSRLLSDRFSAERPKGSFSTLEIQRTEQGDSAMYLCASSQQGQPQHFGDGTRLSIL.